The 10 T cell receptor beta chains listed next were all sequenced from one sample in a study of graft-versus-host responses after intestinal transplantation. Data came from immunoSEQ multiplex PCR; TCRdb stores just in-frame clones and leaves some out. The repertoire consists of over 60,000 clones, with about 89% occurring once and the leading ten covering about 1.6%. The authors processed graft tissue to release intraepithelial and lamina propria lymphocytes. The specimen was ileum tissue, collected less than 400 days after transplant. These receptors all come from a human patient who received an intestinal transplant, so some T cells may come from the graft donor.

V and J are TRBV7-8 and TRBJ2-5, with 9 bases that match TRBD1. V lost 2 bases to trimming and J lost 2 bases; unmatched junction nucleotides: 9. Germline V gives CDR1 SGHVS, CDR2 FQNEAQ. This CDR3 is 17 amino acids long. The CDR3 DNA reads TGTGCCAGCAGCTTACCCCGGACAGGGGTCGATCAAGAGACCCAGTACTTC. Translated: CASSLPRTGVDQETQYF.

The CDR3 reads CASSSRRRGGINSPLHF. In nucleotides, the CDR3 is TGTGCCAGCAGCTCTAGGAGGAGGGGGGGAATTAATTCACCCCTCCACTTT. The V gene is TRBV7-2, the J gene TRBJ1-6; maybe TRBD1 (6 bases). Germline assignment: CDR1 SGHTA and CDR2 FQGNSA. Trimming left V 4 bases short and J 6 bases short, with 19 bases between. The CDR3 runs 17 residues.

This sequence joins TRBV2 and TRBJ1-2; a weak D match, TRBD1 (5 bases). V lost 7 bases, J lost 0 bases, and 15 bases lay in between. The CDR3 totals 15 residues. Germline loops: CDR1 SNHLY, CDR2 FYNNEI. The CDR3 sequence: CASTVAAGANYGYTF. For the CDR3, the DNA is TGTGCCAGCACCGTCGCGGCGGGGGCTAACTATGGCTACACCTTC.

The rearrangement uses TRBV5-1 and TRBJ2-3; TRBD2 aligns across 8 bases. The CDR3 is made up of 15 amino acids. Germline V gene lookup returns CDR1 SGHRS and CDR2 YFSETQ. V shed 7 bases and J 4 bases; nucleotides not matched to a gene: 11. In DNA, the CDR3 is TGCGCCAGCCGACCGTACGGGGGGGCGTCAGATACGCAGTATTTT. Translating gives CASRPYGGASDTQYF.

Details on this clone: At one of its ends the junction is not consistent with the germline gene, which may arise from a read error. This chain's CDR3 is CASSLREREYSEQFF. CDR3 in DNA: TGTGCCAGCAGCTTACGGGAGCGGGAGTACAGTGAGCAGTTCTTC. This chain joins TRBV11-2 and TRBJ2-1; 8 bases map to TRBD2. Germline values: CDR1 SGHAT, CDR2 FQNNGV. This CDR3 region has 15 residues. Filled out from reference TRBV11-2 and TRBJ2-1, the complete variable domain reads EAGVAQSPRYKIIEKRQSVAFWCNPISGHATLYWYQQILGQGPKLLIQFQNNGVVDDSQLPKDRFSAERLKGVDSTLKIQPAKLEDSAVYLCASSLREREYSEQFFGPGTRLTVL.

This chain joins TRBV28 and TRBJ2-3, with TRBD2 matching 11 bases. This CDR3 is built from 19 residues. The V gene's germline CDR1 is MDHEN and CDR2 SYDVKM. V shed 3 bases, J shed 3 bases, and the junction held 14 bases outside the gene matches. The CDR3 sequence is CASSFPNDLTSGVTDTQYF. The CDR3 coding sequence is TGTGCCAGCAGTTTCCCCAACGACTTGACTAGCGGGGTGACAGATACGCAGTATTTT.

The chain couples TRBV28 to TRBJ2-1, with D perhaps TRBD2 (6 bases). The CDR3 length is 14 residues. V was shortened by 7 bases and J by 4 bases, with 14 bases between the two germline ends. Germline V gives CDR1 MDHEN, CDR2 SYDVKM. The CDR3 here is CASTLGTLYNEQFF. CDR3 DNA sequence: TGTGCCAGCACCCTAGGGACTTTATACAATGAGCAGTTCTTC.

In DNA form, the CDR3 reads TGTGCCAGCAGCCCCCAGCCCGAGAATGAGCAGTTCTTC. It yields the protein CASSPQPENEQFF. The V and J genes are TRBV27 and TRBJ2-1; no reliable D call. Between the trimmed V and J ends, which lost 6 bases and 7 bases, there was a span of 13 bases. The germline gives CDR1 MNHEY, CDR2 SMNVEV (reference sequence). The CDR3 is made up of 13 amino acids.

J is TRBJ2-7 and V is TRBV6-5, with D maybe TRBD2 (6 bases). Germline-derived CDR1 and CDR2 are MNHEY and SVGAGI. Trimming cost V 0 bases and J 3 bases, with 9 bases left between them. The CDR3 totals 14 residues. CDR3: CASSYSGEDYEQYF. CDR3 DNA: TGTGCCAGCAGTTACTCAGGGGAGGACTACGAGCAGTACTTC.

For this clone: The same CDR3 arises from other DNA sequences in this sample as well. This chain joins TRBV7-9 and TRBJ1-1, with D unresolved. Germline CDR1 is SEHNR and CDR2 is FQNEAQ (reference sequence). The CDR3 has 14 residues. V was clipped by 5 bases and J by 0 bases, with 10 bases between them. The CDR3 here is CASSPRNVNTEAFF. CDR3 DNA sequence: TGTGCCAGCAGCCCCCGGAATGTGAACACTGAAGCTTTCTTT.